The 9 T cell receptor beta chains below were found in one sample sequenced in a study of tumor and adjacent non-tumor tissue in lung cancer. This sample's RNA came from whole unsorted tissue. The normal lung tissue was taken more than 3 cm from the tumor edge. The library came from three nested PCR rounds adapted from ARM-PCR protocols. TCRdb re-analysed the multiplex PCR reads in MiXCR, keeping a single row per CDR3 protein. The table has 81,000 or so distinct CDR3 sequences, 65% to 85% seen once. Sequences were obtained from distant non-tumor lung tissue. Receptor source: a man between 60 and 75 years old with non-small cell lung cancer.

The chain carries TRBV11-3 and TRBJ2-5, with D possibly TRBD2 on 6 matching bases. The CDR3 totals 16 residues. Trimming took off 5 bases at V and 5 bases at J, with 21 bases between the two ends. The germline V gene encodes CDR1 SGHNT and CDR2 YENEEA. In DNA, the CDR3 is TGTGCCAGCAGCCCGACGGGCGGGGTGTCGCGTGAGACCCAGTACTTC. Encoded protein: CASSPTGGVSRETQYF.

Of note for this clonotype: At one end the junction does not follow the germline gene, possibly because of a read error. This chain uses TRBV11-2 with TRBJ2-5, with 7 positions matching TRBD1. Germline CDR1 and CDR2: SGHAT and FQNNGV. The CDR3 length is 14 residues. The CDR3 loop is CTSSFGQAQETQYF. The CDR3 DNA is TGTACCAGCAGCTTTGGACAGGCCCAAGAGACCCAGTACTTC.

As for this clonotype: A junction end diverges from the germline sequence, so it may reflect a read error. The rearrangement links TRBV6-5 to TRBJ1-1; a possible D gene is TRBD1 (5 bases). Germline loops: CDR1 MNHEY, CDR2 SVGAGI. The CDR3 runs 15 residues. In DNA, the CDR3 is TGTGTCAGCAGTTACTCGACAGAGATGAACACTGAAGCTTTCTTT. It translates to CVSSYSTEMNTEAFF.

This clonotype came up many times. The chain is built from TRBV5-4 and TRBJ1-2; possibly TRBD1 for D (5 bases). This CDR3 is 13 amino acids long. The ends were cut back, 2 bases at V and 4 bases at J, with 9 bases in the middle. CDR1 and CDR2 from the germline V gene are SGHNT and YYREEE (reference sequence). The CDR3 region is CASSFSGGYGYTF. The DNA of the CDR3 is TGTGCCAGCAGCTTTAGTGGGGGCTATGGCTACACCTTC.

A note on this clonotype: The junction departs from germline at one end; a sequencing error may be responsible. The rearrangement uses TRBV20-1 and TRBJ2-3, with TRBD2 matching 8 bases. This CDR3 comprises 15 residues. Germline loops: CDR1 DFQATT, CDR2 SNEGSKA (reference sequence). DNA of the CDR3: TGCATTGCTCACGAACTAGCGGAAAACACAGATACGCAGTATTTT. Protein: CIAHELAENTDTQYF.

The CDR3 coding sequence is TGTGCTAGCGGTTACACTTCGACAGGTGCCTCCTACGAGCAGTACTTC. Encoded protein: CASGYTSTGASYEQYF. The V call is TRBV6-5, the J call TRBJ2-7; D may correspond to TRBD1 or TRBD2 (6 bases each). The length of the CDR3 is 16 residues. CDR1 and CDR2 (germline): MNHEY, SVGAGI.

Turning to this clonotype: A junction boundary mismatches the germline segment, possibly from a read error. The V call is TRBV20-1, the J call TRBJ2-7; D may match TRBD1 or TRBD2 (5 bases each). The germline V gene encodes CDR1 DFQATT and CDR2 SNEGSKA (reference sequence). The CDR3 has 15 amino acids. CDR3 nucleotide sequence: TGCAGTGCTAGAGCCTCCGGGACCCACCTTGGGGAGCAGTGCTTC. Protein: CSARASGTHLGEQCF.

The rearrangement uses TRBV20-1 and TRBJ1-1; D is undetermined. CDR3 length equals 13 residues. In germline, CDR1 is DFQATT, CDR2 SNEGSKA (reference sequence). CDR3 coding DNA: TGCACTGTTAGATCACGTCAAAGGACTGAAGCTTTCTTT. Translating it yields CTVRSRQRTEAFF.

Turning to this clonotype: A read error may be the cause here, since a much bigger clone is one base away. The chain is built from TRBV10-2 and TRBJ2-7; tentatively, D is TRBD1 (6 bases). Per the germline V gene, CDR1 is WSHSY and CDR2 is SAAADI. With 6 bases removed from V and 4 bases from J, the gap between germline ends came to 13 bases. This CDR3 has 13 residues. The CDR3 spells CASSGQPKYEQYF. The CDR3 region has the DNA TGCGCCAGCAGCGGACAGCCTAAGTACGAGCAGTACTTC.